A single sample is the source of the 22 T cell receptor beta chains below, sequenced in a study of regulatory T cells in long-lasting Graves disease (dated by TCRdb to the early 2020s). The library was generated by multiplex PCR. This sample was sequenced with an Illumina HiSeq 4000. iRepertoire HTBI primers and Arm-PCR amplification of CDR3 regions were used to construct TCR beta libraries. Using fastp at Q25 and MiXCR, TCRdb reprocessed the public reads and kept productive beta chains. Duplicate CDR3 protein sequences are folded into a single record with the most common DNA and genes. This sample is represented by some 340,000 distinct CDR3 sequences; about 12% of them were singletons. Of the sample, about 20% is held by the ten largest clones. What this sample's time point label stands for: newly diagnosed GD, antithyroid drugs for less than 3 months. RNA was extracted from PBMCs in TRIzol for both TCR sequencing and RNA sequencing.

This sample was also put to use in a study of T cells in Graves' hyperthyroidism and ophthalmopathy.

Sequencing was performed on peripheral blood mononuclear cells (PBMCs), taken at new diagnosis, from a patient treated with antithyroid drugs. The origin of the receptors is a woman aged 18-29 years with Graves disease. Donor details come from another sample of the same person, matched by shared clones.

This clonotype was seen at least ten times. This rearrangement joins TRBV13 to TRBJ1-1, with no clear D. V lost 4 bases and J lost 1, with 7 bases in between. The CDR3 totals 13 residues. Germline assignment: CDR1 PRHDT and CDR2 FYEKMQ (reference sequence). CDR3 sequence (DNA): TGTGCCAGCAGCTGGGAGCCGAACACTGAAGCTTTCTTT. It translates to CASSWEPNTEAFF.

This clonotype occurred many times. The chain combines TRBV7-8 with TRBJ2-1; either TRBD1 or TRBD2 may fit D (5 bases each). CDR1 is SGHVS, CDR2 FQNEAQ, per germline. CDR3 length equals 19 residues. V was clipped by 2 bases and J by 4 bases, with 24 bases between them. The CDR3 DNA sequence: TGTGCCAGCAGCTTAAGATTGTCACAGGTCCCCGAGGGGTACAATGAGCAGTTCTTC. This codes for CASSLRLSQVPEGYNEQFF.

This clonotype came up many times. The genes are TRBV28 and TRBJ1-5, with D tentatively TRBD1 (5 bases). The germline gives CDR1 MDHEN, CDR2 SYDVKM. The CDR3 contains 14 residues. Trimming took 6 bases from V and 3 from J, leaving 12 bases between them. The CDR3 region has the DNA TGTGCCAGCAGAATCAGGGTAAACAATCAGCCCCAGCATTTT. Protein: CASRIRVNNQPQHF.

There are a few counts of this clonotype. J is TRBJ1-1 and V is TRBV6-5, with 7 positions matching TRBD1. The CDR3 runs to 16 residues. Germline V gene lookup returns CDR1 MNHEY and CDR2 SVGAGI. V lost 2 bases, J lost 0 bases, and 6 bases stayed unmatched. The CDR3 DNA follows: TGTGCCAGCAGTTACCCCCGACAGGGAATGAACACTGAAGCTTTCTTT. It specifies CASSYPRQGMNTEAFF.

The chain joins TRBV6-1 to TRBJ2-3; 7 positions agree with TRBD2. Germline V gene data show CDR1 as MNHNS and CDR2 as SASEGT. V shed 8 bases, J shed 6 bases, and the junction held 5 bases outside the gene matches. The CDR3 runs 12 residues. The CDR3 DNA reads TGTGCCAGCCAAGCGGGACTCGATACGCAGTATTTT. Encoded protein: CASQAGLDTQYF.

This clonotype was picked up many times. The J gene is TRBJ2-5, the V gene TRBV7-2; D possibly corresponds to TRBD1 (6 bases). CDR3 length: 16 amino acids. Germline V gene sequence: CDR1 SGHTA, CDR2 FQGNSA. Deletions cut 1 base from V and 5 bases from J, with 17 bases between. In DNA, the CDR3 is TGTGCCAGCAGCTTAGGGGGATTCAGGGGTTCGGAGACCCAGTACTTC. This encodes CASSLGGFRGSETQYF.

A word on this clonotype: A read error may be the cause here, since a much bigger clone is one base away. This sequence joins TRBV6-1 and TRBJ2-1, with 8 nucleotides matching TRBD2. Germline trimming cut 3 bases from V and 1 base from J; bases unmatched to any gene: 5. This CDR3 region has 16 residues. CDR1 and CDR2 from the germline V gene are MNHNS and SASEGT. The CDR3 is CASSEVGGRSYNEQFF. DNA for the CDR3: TGTGCCAGCAGTGAGGTTGGCGGGAGGTCCTACAATGAGCAGTTCTTC.

The table lists this clonotype with many counts. This chain joins TRBV7-3 and TRBJ2-2; D may be TRBD2 (6 bases). Germline V gene lookup returns CDR1 SGHTA and CDR2 FQGTGA. The V and J ends lost 2 bases and 4 bases respectively, with 11 bases between them. The CDR3 runs 15 residues. CDR3 loop: CASSLLTAGTGELFF. CDR3 sequence (DNA): TGTGCCAGCAGCTTATTGACAGCGGGCACCGGGGAGCTGTTTTTT.

This chain uses TRBV7-2 with TRBJ2-7, with D possibly matching TRBD1 (6 bases). CDR1 and CDR2 (germline): SGHTA, FQGNSA. Trimming pared 7 bases from V and 2 bases from J, leaving 21 bases between. The CDR3 has 16 residues. The CDR3: CASIQTTGAYPYEQYF. CDR3 DNA sequence: TGTGCCAGCATCCAAACGACAGGAGCATACCCCTACGAGCAGTACTTC.

At least ten counts were recorded for this clonotype. CDR3 DNA: TGTGCCAGCAGTTTAGGGGGGGGACGGAATGAGCAGTTCTTC. Protein product: CASSLGGGRNEQFF. The chain links TRBV12-3 or TRBV12-4 to TRBJ2-1; 7 positions match TRBD2. The V and J ends lost 1 base and 7 bases, in that order; junction bases with no gene match: 4. This CDR3 has 14 residues.

A note on this clonotype: This sequence may be a read error, since a much larger clone differs from it by one base. The J gene is TRBJ2-5, the V gene TRBV6-2 or TRBV6-3; possible D gene TRBD1, 6 bases. The DNA matches TRBJ2-7 better at its end, which makes the J call doubtful. The germline V gene has CDR1 MNHEY and CDR2 SVGEGT. The CDR3 is made up of 15 amino acids. CDR3: CASSGGQFDSYEQYV. For the CDR3, the DNA is TGTGCCAGCAGCGGCGGACAGTTTGACTCCTACGAGCAGTACGTC.

This clonotype was detected only a few times. This chain links TRBV4-3 with TRBJ1-3; D call uncertain. There are 16 residues in the CDR3. Germline CDR1 and CDR2: LGHNA and YSLEER. The germline V and J ends were trimmed by 1 base and 8 bases, with 18 bases remaining between them. The CDR3 DNA is TGCGCCAGCAGCCAAGTCGGCGACCCCACGGCGGACACCATATATTTT. Amino acids: CASSQVGDPTADTIYF.

This rearrangement joins TRBV4-3 to TRBJ2-1, with 9 bases lining up with TRBD2. The CDR3 length is 16 residues. The J segment lost 3 bases and the V segment lost 1 base, leaving 4 bases of the junction unmatched. The germline V gene encodes CDR1 LGHNA and CDR2 YSLEER. The DNA for the CDR3 is TGCGCCAGCAGCCAAGGGGCTAGCGGGGTCTACAATGAGCAGTTCTTC. Translation: CASSQGASGVYNEQFF.

The J gene is TRBJ2-1, the V gene TRBV4-3; 7 bases are shared with TRBD2. Trimming took 0 bases from V and 3 from J; bases not matched to a gene: 8. This CDR3 has 17 amino acids. CDR1 LGHNA and CDR2 YSLEER come from the germline V gene. CDR3 sequence: CASSQDLGRGIYNEQFF. The DNA for the CDR3 is TGCGCCAGCAGCCAAGATCTAGGGCGGGGGATCTACAATGAGCAGTTCTTC.

Many counts were recorded for this clonotype. This rearrangement joins TRBV14 to TRBJ2-3, with a weak D call TRBD2 (6 bases). V was clipped by 4 bases and J by 5 bases, with 25 bases between them. The CDR3 length is 18 residues. The germline V gene encodes CDR1 SGHDN and CDR2 FVKESK. The CDR3: CASSRPFSAGTAGDTQYF. Written as DNA, the CDR3 is TGTGCCAGCAGCCGTCCCTTTAGTGCGGGGACCGCCGGAGATACGCAGTATTTT.

Remarks on this clonotype: The germline gene is not matched at one end of the junction; a read error may be the cause. The chain links TRBV7-2 to TRBJ1-6, with TRBD1 as a possible D gene (6 bases). Germline V gives CDR1 SGHTA, CDR2 FQGNSA. The CDR3 covers 17 residues. CDR3 sequence (DNA): TGCGCCAGCAGCCAAGATCCGGGGGCGAACTGGAATTCACCCCTCCACTTT. Its translation: CASSQDPGANWNSPLHF.

This clonotype occurred a few times. The chain is built from TRBV9 and TRBJ2-1; 10 bases are a match to TRBD1. The V gene end was trimmed by 1 base and the J gene end by 1 base; junction bases not matched to a gene: 8. This CDR3 region has 18 residues. Germline values: CDR1 SGDLS, CDR2 YYNGEE. CDR3 in amino acids: CASSVNDRGRVSYNEQFF. DNA of the CDR3: TGTGCCAGCAGCGTAAATGACAGGGGGCGCGTATCCTACAATGAGCAGTTCTTC.

Only a few counts were recorded for this clonotype. CDR3 sequence reads: CASSVSMGLEAFF. CDR3 nucleotides: TGTGCCAGTAGTGTCTCCATGGGACTTGAAGCTTTCTTT. This sequence joins TRBV19 and TRBJ1-1; D might be TRBD1 (5 bases). Trimming took off 5 bases at V and 7 bases at J, with 14 bases between the two ends. The length of the CDR3 is 13 residues. The germline gives CDR1 LNHDA, CDR2 SQIVND (reference sequence).

This clonotype was detected a few times. This chain links TRBV15 with TRBJ2-3; unclear D gene. This CDR3 is 19 amino acids long. Looked up from germline, CDR1 is LNHNV and CDR2 is YYDKDF (reference sequence). V lost 5 bases and J lost 1, with 25 bases in between. The CDR3 bases are TGTGCCACCAGCGAAGTTCTGAACCTCCACCCCCTTCGCACAGATACGCAGTATTTT. Translating gives CATSEVLNLHPLRTDTQYF.

V is TRBV25-1 and J is TRBJ1-6; no reliable D call. Germline CDR1 MGHDK, CDR2 SYGVNS. The CDR3 has 14 residues. V lost 0 bases and J lost 14, with 14 bases in between. Here the CDR3 reads CASSEYRPLGSLHF. CDR3 in DNA: TGTGCCAGCAGTGAATACAGGCCCCTGGGGTCCCTCCACTTT.

This clonotype was seen more than once but under ten times. CDR3 loop: CSAVGSGTDTQYF. CDR3 in DNA: TGCAGTGCTGTGGGATCAGGGACAGATACGCAGTATTTT. The rearrangement joins TRBV20-1 to TRBJ2-3; a weak D match, TRBD1 (5 bases). V shed 5 bases and J shed 3 bases, with 12 bases lying between them. This CDR3 comprises 13 residues. Per the germline V gene, CDR1 is DFQATT and CDR2 is SNEGSKA (reference sequence).

The chain links TRBV30 to TRBJ1-6, with no clear D. Per germline, CDR1 GTSNPN and CDR2 SVGIG (reference sequence). The length of the CDR3 is 12 residues. V was pared by 4 bases and J by 7 bases, with 8 bases between. The CDR3 bases are TGTGCCTGGACACTGTACAATTCACCCCTCCACTTT. Its translation is CAWTLYNSPLHF.